This T cell receptor beta chain was captured by sequencing in a study of beta chain features in type 1 diabetes listed by TCRdb under 2018. For the wider study: Mean age, gender distribution, total cell number and subset yield were not different between patients and healthy donors. A total of 100 million to 110 million sorted cells were examined across all samples, and a strong correlation was observed between cell number per subset and RNA yield. The study compared TCRB repertoires of sorted circulating CD4+ T cell subsets between recently diagnosed type 1 diabetes patients and matched healthy donors. Whereas all 30 or so donors provided naive and central memory subsets, regulatory and stem cell-like memory subsets were isolated from just 8 patients and roughly 8 healthy donors. Summary of the overall study and its limitations: A moderate but significant shortening of TCRB CDR3 length was observed in type 1 diabetes patients in all four CD4+ subsets. Patients with type 1 diabetes made fewer insertions and deleted more nucleotides at VDJ recombination sites, implying thymic rearrangement abnormalities. HLA sub-analyses involved small numbers of individuals, so any influence of HLA type on TCRB rearrangement remained unresolved. Because cDNA was sequenced instead of genomic DNA, highly expressing activated cells could be over-represented, though the groups showed no difference in activation or CD3 levels. The naive, central memory and regulatory TCRB repertoires appeared to resemble one another more closely among patients than among healthy donors. Shorter templates might have been favored by PCR, but patient and control samples were amplified and corrected together, so both groups would have been affected equally by any skew.

This clone was seen more than once but under ten times. The antigen this receptor binds is unknown. The sample holds no much larger clone one base away, and base qualities are not on file. The entire isolated RNA was reverse transcribed using the High Capacity cDNA Reverse Transcription Kit, and thus expressed TCRB transcripts were sequenced. Deep immunoSEQ sequencing was performed on naive, central memory and regulatory T cell samples, with an average of roughly 3.6 million total reads per sample. Sorted cells were lysed in RLT buffer and RNA was extracted with DNase-treated RNeasy Micro or Mini kits, depending on cell number. Each cell subset was processed on its own to prevent cross-contamination, while patient and healthy donor samples were processed together. The immunoSEQ multiplex PCR was used to amplify TCRB sequences from cDNA, yielding 87-bp fragments that span the CDR3 region. Amplicons were sequenced on the Illumina HiSeq platform. The authors processed their data as follows. Synthetic template baselines were used to correct PCR bias computationally, reads within Hamming distance 2 were collapsed, and singletons that could not be merged were discarded. Reads were aligned against IMGT to assign V, D and J genes, CDR3 length and insertions or deletions at six rearrangement sites. Clonotype counts were normalized to sorted cell number within each subset before computing true diversity and Gini coefficients with the tcR R package. Repertoire sharing was quantified using the overlap coefficient calculated on TCRB nucleotide sequences. Out-of-frame TCRB sequences from naive cells were analyzed to stand in for the pre-selection repertoire. TCRdb obtained this table from immuneACCESS and retained in-frame rearrangements with V and J assigned. These tables miss some clones; where compared with another copy, unresolved V genes account for less than half of the shortfall, and the remainder is unexplained. That table furnishes V, J and clone size, whereas the DNA furnished D and trimming. The sample table lists about 930,000 clones, roughly 16% of them with a count of one. Around 0.02% of the sample comes from the top ten.

Trimming removed 6 bases from V and 6 bases from J, leaving 17 bases between the germline ends. From its cysteine to its phenylalanine, the CDR3 spans 14 amino acids. Only the CDR3 DNA stays, 42 bases, in frame from base 1. The germline V gene specifies SGDLS as CDR1 and YYNGEE as CDR2. From each donor, a single peripheral blood sample of about 116 mL on average was drawn into heparinised tubes. A BD FACSAria II and a panel including CD45RO, CCR7, CD25, CD127, CD95 and CD27 were used to sort naive, central memory, regulatory and stem cell-like memory CD4+ T cells. All sorted populations exceeded 95% purity. Right away, PBMCs were isolated by Lymphoprep density gradient centrifugation and were stained directly, with no culture step. So that batch effects would be minimized, each experiment stained and sorted samples in pairs, pairing one healthy donor with one patient.

The sequence joins TRBV9 to TRBJ2-3; the D gene is tentatively TRBD1 or TRBD2, each matching 5 bases. Sequenced sample: naive CD4+ T cells from blood. Per the publication, the cell subset or site label means: true naive CD4+ T cells. This clonotype originated in a woman aged 18-30 years in good health. DNA sequence: TGTGCCAGCACCCCCGGGACGTTCACTGATACGCAGTATTTT. This is translated as CASTPGTFTDTQYF. The entire variable domain, with the stretches around the CDR3 drawn from the reference TRBV9 and TRBJ2-3 proteins, is DSGVTQTPKHLITATGQRVTLRCSPRSGDLSVYWYQQSLDQGLQFLIQYYNGEERAKGNILERFSAQQFPDLHSELNLSSLELGDSALYFCASTPGTFTDTQYFGPGTRLTVL.